This TCR beta chain was identified during a study of vaccination and CD4 T cells after COVID-19. The wider study: Nasal swab PCR detected SARS-CoV-2 in convalescent patients, who comprised several mild cases and one severe case. Stimulation of the cells used overlapping spike peptide pools from SARS-CoV-2 and from the common cold coronaviruses HCoV-NL63, HCoV-OC43 and HCoV-229E.

An Oncomine TCR Beta short-read assay was used to sequence the DNA from cultured CD4+ T cells. TCRdb reprocessed the PCR reads with MiXCR, giving one entry per CDR3 protein. Of approximately 15,000 distinct CDR3 sequences in the sample, 51% were seen once. Whole-study findings and limits: Looking at convalescent patients, a median approximately 86% of reactive clones were present only post-vaccination.

With respect to this clonotype: The antigen is undetermined.

Treatment indicated: roughly 10-day PBMC culture with coronavirus spike peptide pools or control peptides (ViraFEST assay). In this cohort, PCR tests turned positive between March and December 2020, predating US Alpha, Beta and Delta variants. The CDR3 has 15 amino acids. V gave up 0 bases and J gave up 7 bases, with 18 bases separating them. Per the germline V gene, CDR1 is DFQATT and CDR2 is SNEGSKA (reference sequence). The receptor comes from a human donor who had recovered from COVID-19. Sample: CD4+ T cells from blood, cultured in vitro, taken before SARS-CoV-2 vaccination. The rearrangement joins TRBV20-1 to TRBJ2-5; tentative D call: TRBD1 (8 bases). Here the CDR3 reads CSARDPSTGEGTQYF. CDR3 in DNA: TGCAGTGCTAGAGATCCCTCGACAGGGGAGGGGACCCAGTACTTC.